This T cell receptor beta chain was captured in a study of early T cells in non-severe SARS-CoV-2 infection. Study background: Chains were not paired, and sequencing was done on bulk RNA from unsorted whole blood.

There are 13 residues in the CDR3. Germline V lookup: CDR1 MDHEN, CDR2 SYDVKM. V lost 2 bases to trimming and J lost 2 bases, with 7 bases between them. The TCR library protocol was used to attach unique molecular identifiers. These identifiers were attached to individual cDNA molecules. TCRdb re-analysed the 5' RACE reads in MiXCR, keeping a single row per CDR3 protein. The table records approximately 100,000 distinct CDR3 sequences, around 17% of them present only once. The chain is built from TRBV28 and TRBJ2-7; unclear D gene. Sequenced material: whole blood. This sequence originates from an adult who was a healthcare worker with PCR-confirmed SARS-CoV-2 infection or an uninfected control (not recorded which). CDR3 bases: TGTGCCAGCAGTTTAATAACGGCCTACGAGCAGTACTTC. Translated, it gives CASSLITAYEQYF.